This TCR beta chain was identified during a study of T cells after yellow fever vaccination. Study observations and caveats: Most primary-vaccination clones reappeared after the booster (about 96% CD4, 88% CD8). The study found a weaker secondary response that peaked faster, day 5 versus 15.

5'RACE template switching added a universal primer site and UMIs to TCR cDNA. A single record per CDR3 protein comes from TCRdb applying MiXCR to the 5' RACE reads. In the table there are approximately 350,000 distinct CDR3 sequences, 11% of which are singletons. This CDR3 comprises 20 residues. Germline CDR1 LGHNA, CDR2 YNFKEQ. In its sample, this clonotype was seen many times. Its cognate antigen is unknown. At one end, the junction sequence differs from germline, possibly due to a read error. The source is a man between 18 and 35 years old who received the YFV17D yellow fever vaccine. Sequences were derived from PBMCs, sampled on the day of the first yellow fever vaccination. V and J are TRBV4-2 and TRBJ2-5, with 15 nucleotides matching TRBD2. This chain's CDR3 is CASSKESPGLAGGSQETQYF. In DNA, the CDR3 is TGTGCCAGCAGCAAAGAGAGCCCGGGACTAGCGGGGGGCTCACAAGAGACCCAGTACTTC.